This T cell receptor (beta chain) was obtained from a study of CD8+ T cells in alopecia areata. Study at large: Tofacitinib therapy lasting 6 to 18 months was followed by 6 months off drug. Study findings and constraints: The study found TCR sharing across patients less clear than in mice, possibly for HLA reasons. Treatment with tofacitinib significantly lowered scalp clonality and reduced expanded CD8+ clones among the top 100.

TCR sequencing used cDNA made by reverse transcription of extracted RNA. Data came from immunoSEQ multiplex PCR; TCRdb stores just in-frame clones and leaves some out. Of more than 95,000 clones detected, roughly 57% appear once; the ten largest clones hold around 6%. Treatment reported: oral pan-JAK inhibitor, 5-10 mg twice daily. Samples from alopecia areata patients were lesional scalp punch biopsies and peripheral blood. Germline V lookup: CDR1 SQVTM, CDR2 ANQGSEA. The V end lost 5 bases, the J end lost 5 bases, and 6 bases lay between the germline ends. This CDR3 region has 10 residues. As to this clone: Its antigen is unknown.

This clonotype was obtained from a human donor with alopecia areata. The rearrangement uses TRBV29-1 and TRBJ2-5, with D hard to call. This sample comprised CD4+ T cells sorted from blood, obtained at week 4, from a patient treated with tofacitinib. Here the CDR3 DNA reads TGCAGCGTTAAAACCGAGACCCAGTACTTC. It specifies CSVKTETQYF.